This entry is about one TCR beta chain. The antigen remains unidentified. A junction boundary mismatches the germline segment, possibly from a read error. This sample is part of a study of blood T cells in healthy people across ages. Notes on the study in general: The study found more naive CD4+ cells and higher diversity in long-lived than aged donors.

Germline V gene sequence: CDR1 SEHNR, CDR2 FQNEAQ (reference sequence). This CDR3 has 14 residues. Through a sample-barcoded 5' primer and a J-beta primer mix, a second PCR was run for about 6 to 11 cycles. Each CDR3 protein is one row after TCRdb ran MiXCR on the 5' RACE reads. The sample includes roughly 1.5 million distinct CDR3 sequences, approximately 39% of them seen just once. Healthy Russian Caucasian donors spanned ages about 6 to 90 years. The specimen was blood. This chain links TRBV7-9 with TRBJ1-6; a weak D match, TRBD1 (6 bases). The receptor's source is a woman aged 18-29 years in good health. CDR3 residues: CASSKDSPNSPPHF. CDR3 nucleotides: TGTGCCAGCAGCAAGGACAGTCCCAATTCACCCCCCCACTTT.